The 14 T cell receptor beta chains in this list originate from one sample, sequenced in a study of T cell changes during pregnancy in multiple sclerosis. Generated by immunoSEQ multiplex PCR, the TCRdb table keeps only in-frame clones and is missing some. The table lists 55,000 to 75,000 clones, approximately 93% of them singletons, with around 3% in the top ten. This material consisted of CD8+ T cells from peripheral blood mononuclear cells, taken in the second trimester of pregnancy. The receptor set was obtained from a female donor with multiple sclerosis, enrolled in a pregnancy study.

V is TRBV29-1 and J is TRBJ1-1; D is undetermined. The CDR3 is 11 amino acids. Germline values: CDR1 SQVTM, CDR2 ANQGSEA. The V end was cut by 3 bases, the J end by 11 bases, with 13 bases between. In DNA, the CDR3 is TGCAGCGTTGAGGACTCACAAGGCGCTTTCTTT. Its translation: CSVEDSQGAFF.

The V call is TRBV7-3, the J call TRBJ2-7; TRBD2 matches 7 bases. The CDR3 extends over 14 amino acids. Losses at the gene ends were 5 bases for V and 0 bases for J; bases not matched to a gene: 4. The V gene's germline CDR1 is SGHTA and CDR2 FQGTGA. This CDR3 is CASSTGTNSYEQYF. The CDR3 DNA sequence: TGTGCCAGCAGCACCGGGACTAACTCCTACGAGCAGTACTTC.

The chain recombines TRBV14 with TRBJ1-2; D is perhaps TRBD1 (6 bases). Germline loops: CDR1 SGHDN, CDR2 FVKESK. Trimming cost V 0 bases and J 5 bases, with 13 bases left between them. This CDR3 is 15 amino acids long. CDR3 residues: CASSQDRRGRYGYTF. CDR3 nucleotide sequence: TGTGCCAGCAGCCAAGATCGCAGGGGCCGGTATGGCTACACCTTC.

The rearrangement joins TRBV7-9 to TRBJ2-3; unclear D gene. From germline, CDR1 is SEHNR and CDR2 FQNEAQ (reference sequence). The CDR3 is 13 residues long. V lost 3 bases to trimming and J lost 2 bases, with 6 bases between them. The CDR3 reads CASSLALTDTQYF. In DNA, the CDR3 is TGTGCCAGCAGCTTGGCCCTCACAGATACGCAGTATTTT.

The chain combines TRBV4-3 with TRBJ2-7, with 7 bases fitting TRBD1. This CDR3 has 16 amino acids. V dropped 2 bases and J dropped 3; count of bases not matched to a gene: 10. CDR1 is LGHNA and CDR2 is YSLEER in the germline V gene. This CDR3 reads CASSQTPGTVYYEQYF. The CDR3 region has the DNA TGCGCCAGCAGCCAAACCCCCGGGACAGTATACTACGAGCAGTACTTC.

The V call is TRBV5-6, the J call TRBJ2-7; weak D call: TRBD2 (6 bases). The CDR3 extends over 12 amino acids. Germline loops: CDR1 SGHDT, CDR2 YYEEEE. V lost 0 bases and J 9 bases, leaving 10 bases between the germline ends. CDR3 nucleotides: TGTGCCAGCAGCTTGGGGAGGGCCGGGCAGTACTTC. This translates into CASSLGRAGQYF.

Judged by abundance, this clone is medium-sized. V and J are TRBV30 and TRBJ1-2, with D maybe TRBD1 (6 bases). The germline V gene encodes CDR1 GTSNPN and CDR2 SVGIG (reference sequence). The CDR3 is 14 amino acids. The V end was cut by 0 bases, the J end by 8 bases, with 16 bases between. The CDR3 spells CAWSVLVGGKGYTF. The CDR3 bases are TGTGCCTGGAGTGTACTTGTAGGGGGTAAAGGCTACACCTTC.

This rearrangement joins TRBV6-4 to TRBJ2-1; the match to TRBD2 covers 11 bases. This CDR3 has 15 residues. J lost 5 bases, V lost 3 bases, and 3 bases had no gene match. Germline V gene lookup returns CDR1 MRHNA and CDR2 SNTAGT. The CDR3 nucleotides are TGTGCCAGCAGTGATGCGACTAGCGGGGACAATGAGCAGTTCTTC. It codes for CASSDATSGDNEQFF.

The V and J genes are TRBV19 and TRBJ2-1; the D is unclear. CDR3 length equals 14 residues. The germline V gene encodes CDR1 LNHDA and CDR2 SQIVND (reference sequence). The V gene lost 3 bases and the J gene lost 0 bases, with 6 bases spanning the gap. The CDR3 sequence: CASSITRSYNEQFF. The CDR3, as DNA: TGTGCCAGTAGTATTACGCGCTCCTACAATGAGCAGTTCTTC.

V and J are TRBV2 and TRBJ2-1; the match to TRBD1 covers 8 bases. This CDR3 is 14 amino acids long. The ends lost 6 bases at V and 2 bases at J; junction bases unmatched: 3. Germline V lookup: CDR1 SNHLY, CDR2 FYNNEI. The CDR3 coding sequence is TGTGCCAGCAGCCCGGACAGGGCCTACAATGAGCAGTTCTTC. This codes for CASSPDRAYNEQFF.

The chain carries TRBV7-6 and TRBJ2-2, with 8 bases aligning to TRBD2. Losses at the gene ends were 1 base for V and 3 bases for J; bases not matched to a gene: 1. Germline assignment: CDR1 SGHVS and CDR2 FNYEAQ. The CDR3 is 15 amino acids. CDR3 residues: CASSLEAGDTGELFF. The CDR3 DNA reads TGTGCCAGCAGCTTAGAAGCGGGAGACACCGGGGAGCTGTTTTTT.

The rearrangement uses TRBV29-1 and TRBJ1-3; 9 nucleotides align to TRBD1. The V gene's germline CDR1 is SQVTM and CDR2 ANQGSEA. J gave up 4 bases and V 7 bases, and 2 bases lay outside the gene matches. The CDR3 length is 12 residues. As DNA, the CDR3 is TGCAGCGCTGACAGGGGGGGAAACACCATATATTTT. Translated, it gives CSADRGGNTIYF.

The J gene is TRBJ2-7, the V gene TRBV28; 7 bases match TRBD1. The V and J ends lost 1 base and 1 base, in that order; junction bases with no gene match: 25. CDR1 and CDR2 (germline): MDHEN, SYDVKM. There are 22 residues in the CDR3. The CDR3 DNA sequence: TGTGCCAGCAGTTTATTATGGACAAGTTATGGGTCACAGGGGTCCCTATCCTACGAGCAGTACTTC. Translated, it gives CASSLLWTSYGSQGSLSYEQYF.

CDR3 in amino acids: CASSARDMNTEAFF. CDR3 nucleotide sequence: TGTGCCAGTAGTGCCCGGGACATGAACACTGAAGCTTTCTTT. This chain joins TRBV19 and TRBJ1-1; D is possibly TRBD1 (6 bases). The CDR3 is 14 residues long. The V gene's germline CDR1 is LNHDA and CDR2 SQIVND (reference sequence). V gave up 5 bases and J gave up 0 bases, with 10 bases separating them.